This T cell receptor (beta chain) was observed in a study of T cell changes during pregnancy in multiple sclerosis. The method was immunoSEQ multiplex PCR; TCRdb's version includes in-frame clones alone and lacks a portion of them. This sample carries tens of thousands of clones, roughly nine tenths of them seen once, and the ten largest clones take 2.5% to 3.5%. The CDR3 is 13 residues long. The V gene lost 1 base and the J gene lost 8 bases, with 11 bases spanning the gap. The germline CDR1 and CDR2 sequences are LGHNA and YSLEER. This specimen consisted of CD8+ T cells from peripheral blood mononuclear cells, obtained before pregnancy. The TCR sequence derives from a female donor with multiple sclerosis, enrolled in a pregnancy study. The chain links TRBV4-3 to TRBJ1-1; D is perhaps TRBD1 (5 bases). The CDR3 here is CASSQVGGPEAFF. The CDR3 DNA sequence: TGCGCCAGCAGCCAAGTGGGGGGTCCGGAAGCTTTCTTT.